The rows below give T cell receptor beta chains drawn from one sample of a study of PD-1 blockade in classical Hodgkin lymphoma. Only in-frame clones appear in the TCRdb table, and some are missing; sequencing was by immunoSEQ multiplex PCR. The sample lists about 30,000 clones; about 85% were seen once. Sequenced material: CD4+ T cells from blood, taken before the fourth cycle of nivolumab. These receptors were collected from a human donor with classical Hodgkin lymphoma. CDR3s include the opening cysteine and the closing phenylalanine or tryptophan. The D gene is left open where the match is weak. The listing skips clone size in some rows; elsewhere it reads once, few, many or a size class.

- | TRBJ2-3 | - | TRBV7-9 | CASSHPRPGKDTQYF | TGTGCCAGCAGCCATCCACGGCCGGGCAAAGATACGCAGTATTTT
- | TRBJ1-1 | - | TRBV6-5 | CASSYSSGSRNTEAFF | TGTGCCAGCAGTTACTCTTCAGGGTCTCGGAACACTGAAGCTTTCTTT
- | TRBJ2-1 | TRBD2 | TRBV10-3 | CAISEGAGLSYNEQFF | TGTGCCATCAGTGAGGGAGCGGGACTCTCCTACAATGAGCAGTTCTTC
- | TRBJ2-1 | - | TRBV2 | CASSVERGSYNEQFF | TGTGCCAGCAGTGTCGAAAGGGGCTCCTACAATGAGCAGTTCTTC
- | TRBJ2-5 | - | TRBV15 | CATSRGIDRETQYF | TGTGCCACCAGCAGAGGAATAGACAGGGAGACCCAGTACTTC
- | TRBJ2-7 | TRBD1 | TRBV19 | CASRRDRGSYEQYF | TGTGCCAGTAGAAGGGACAGGGGATCCTACGAGCAGTACTTC
- | TRBJ2-4 | TRBD2 | TRBV9 | CASSVGTGGLYF | TGTGCCAGCAGCGTAGGGACGGGGGGGCTGTACTTC
- | TRBJ2-1 | TRBD1 | TRBV5-1 | CASSSGQGSHNEQFF | TGCGCCAGCAGCTCAGGACAGGGGTCCCACAATGAGCAGTTCTTC
- | TRBJ1-2 | - | TRBV7-8 | CASSLEIGRYYGYTF | TGTGCCAGCAGCTTAGAGATAGGGAGATACTATGGCTACACCTTC
- | TRBJ2-1 | - | TRBV28 | CASKDGNEQFF | TGTGCCAGCAAGGATGGGAATGAGCAGTTCTTC
once | TRBJ2-4 | TRBD1 | TRBV30 | CAWSTGAGAKNIQYF | TGTGCCTGGAGCACAGGGGCGGGCGCCAAAAACATTCAGTACTTC
- | TRBJ1-2 | - | TRBV28 | CASSGTYGYTF | TGTGCCAGCAGTGGAACCTATGGCTACACCTTC
- | TRBJ2-7 | TRBD2 | TRBV19 | CASRATGGNEQYF | TGTGCCAGTAGGGCTACGGGGGGAAACGAGCAGTACTTC
- | TRBJ2-3 | - | TRBV29-1 | CSFRPDTDTQYF | TGCAGCTTCAGACCCGACACAGATACGCAGTATTTT
- | TRBJ2-2 | - | TRBV2 | CASSYSLYTGELFF | TGTGCCAGCAGCTACTCCCTCTACACCGGGGAGCTGTTTTTT
- | TRBJ1-2 | - | TRBV5-6 | CASSLGSGIYGYTF | TGTGCCAGCAGCTTGGGTTCAGGCATCTATGGCTACACCTTC
- | TRBJ1-1 | - | TRBV14 | CASSQAPLWGFATEAFF | TGTGCCAGCAGCCAAGCTCCCTTGTGGGGGTTTGCCACTGAAGCTTTCTTT
- | TRBJ1-1 | - | TRBV6-6 | CASSAETGEAFF | TGTGCCAGCAGTGCGGAGACCGGGGAAGCTTTCTTT
few | TRBJ1-6 | - | TRBV28 | CASKLAGPANSPLHF | TGTGCCAGCAAACTAGCAGGACCCGCTAATTCACCCCTCCACTTT
- | TRBJ2-6 | - | TRBV2 | CASSESRSSGANVLTF | TGTGCCAGCAGTGAAAGCAGGTCCTCTGGGGCCAACGTCCTGACTTTC
- | TRBJ1-5 | - | TRBV28 | CASSLGDYSNQPQHF | TGTGCCAGCAGTCTGGGGGATTATAGCAATCAGCCCCAGCATTTT
- | TRBJ2-1 | - | TRBV18 | CASSPLVQYNEQFF | TGTGCCAGCTCACCTCTAGTACAGTACAATGAGCAGTTCTTC
- | TRBJ2-5 | - | TRBV10-1 | CASSPGVQETQYF | TGCGCCAGCAGTCCGGGAGTGCAAGAGACCCAGTACTTC
- | TRBJ2-3 | TRBD2 | TRBV7-9 | CASSSSGRRVWTDTQYF | TGTGCCAGCAGTTCTAGCGGGAGAAGGGTTTGGACAGATACGCAGTATTTT
- | TRBJ1-1 | - | TRBV6-1 | CASSEGLANTEAFF | TGTGCCAGCAGTGAAGGCCTGGCAAACACTGAAGCTTTCTTT
- | TRBJ1-2 | TRBD1 | TRBV7-6 | CASSLGTGNYGYTF | TGTGCCAGCAGCTTAGGGACAGGAAACTATGGCTACACCTTC
once | TRBJ1-4 | TRBD1 | TRBV7-3 | CASSPRQGQTGSEKLFF | TGTGCCAGCAGCCCGAGACAGGGCCAAACGGGAAGTGAAAAACTGTTTTTT